This T cell receptor beta chain was identified during a study of cytomegalovirus exposure and HLA in healthy donors. Study-wide background: Among 398 genotyped donors, around 80% fell in the Caucasian-associated ancestry cluster. Overall study results and limits: It was reported in a later analysis that an Asian-associated ancestry cluster showed fewer N-insertions than the approximately 700-donor mean. A later analysis showed TCR association rates differing by HLA locus, peaking at DRB1 and lowest at HLA-C.

The PCR used 60 Vbeta and 13 Jbeta primers. Sequencing used immunoSEQ multiplex PCR; TCRdb keeps in-frame clones, though not all of them. The sample lists 150,000 to 200,000 clones, about 76% occurring once. In the case of this clone: Its antigen is currently unknown.

CDR1 and CDR2 (germline): MNHNS, SASEGT. The CDR3 consists of 13 residues. Trimming took 8 bases from V and 4 from J; bases not matched to a gene: 6. This clonotype originated in a female donor in good health and CMV-seronegative. Sequencing used PBMCs. V usage is TRBV6-1 and J usage is TRBJ1-2, with 8 bases fitting TRBD1. The CDR3, as DNA: TGTGCCAGCGGACAGGGTTTAATCTATGGCTACACCTTC. Translated, it gives CASGQGLIYGYTF.